This TCR beta chain was obtained from a study of CD8 T cells in Susac syndrome. An input of about 0.45 to 1 ug of RNA was subjected to reverse transcription using random hexamers. TCRdb processed the immunoSEQ multiplex PCR reads anew with MiXCR; each CDR3 protein has one entry. This table holds more than 100,000 distinct CDR3 sequences, about 95% found once. The CDR3 totals 14 residues. Germline V gene data show CDR1 as LGHDT and CDR2 as YNNKEL (reference sequence). Trimming shortened V by 1 base and J by 7 bases, and 11 bases separated the two germline ends. CD8+ and CD4+ T cells from blood underwent TCR beta sequencing. Healthy donors constituted the control group, matched for age and sex.

The sequence was collected from a human donor in good health. V and J are TRBV3-1 and TRBJ1-5; tentatively, D is TRBD1 (6 bases). The sample was CD4+ T cells from PBMCs. The CDR3 reads CASSQVGGGQPQHF. The CDR3 DNA is TGTGCCAGCAGCCAAGTAGGCGGGGGCCAGCCCCAGCATTTT.